Sequencing of this T cell receptor (beta chain) was carried out in a study of beta chain features in type 1 diabetes. Regarding this clone: The antigen is undetermined.

Study results and limitations: Significant though moderate, a shortening of TCRB CDR3s appeared in all four CD4+ subsets of Type 1 diabetes patients. PCR might pick shorter templates more often, in the same way for patients and controls.

The length of the CDR3 is 18 residues. The trim removed 0 bases at V and 1 base at J, leaving 3 bases unmatched. The germline V gene encodes CDR1 SGDLS and CDR2 YYNGEE. The entirety of the isolated RNA underwent reverse transcription, so expressed TCRB transcripts were sequenced. Clones were sequenced by immunoSEQ multiplex PCR, and TCRdb holds only the in-frame ones, with some missing. Of about 340,000 clones detected, about a tenth appear once; the ten largest clones hold over 0.95%. The chain has TRBV9 and TRBJ2-1; 14 bases agree with TRBD2. Input material: central memory CD4+ T cells from blood. The TCR comes from a man younger than 40 with type 1 diabetes. This CDR3 reads CASSVGTSGGRSYNEQFF. In DNA, the CDR3 is TGTGCCAGCAGCGTAGGGACTAGCGGGGGGAGGTCCTACAATGAGCAGTTCTTC.